These 11 T cell receptor beta chains originate from one sample sequenced in a study of T-cell memory formation after mild COVID-19 (dated by TCRdb to about 2021). Library preparation was by 5' RACE. Instrument used: Illumina NovaSeq 6000. The public reads were reprocessed in TCRdb via fastp at Q25 and MiXCR, keeping in-frame beta chains. Rows are unified per CDR3 protein, each entry keeping the most common DNA and genes. In this sample the table shows approximately 300,000 distinct CDR3 sequences, roughly 15% of which occur a single time. Approximately 20% of the sample belongs to the ten largest clones. Sample: PBMCs or a T cell subset sorted from them (not recorded which). These receptors were taken from a man between 18 and 29 years old who had mild COVID-19 (a few samples of this study predate the infection). The sample titles of this study are shuffled in the database, so cell type and time point are left out; the donor was told from shared clones.

The chain joins TRBV4-1 to TRBJ2-7; D is possibly TRBD1 or TRBD2 (5 bases each). V was trimmed by 4 bases and J by 1 base, leaving 14 bases between them. The CDR3 has 15 amino acids. CDR1 and CDR2 from the germline V gene are MGHRA and YSYEKL. CDR3 nucleotide sequence: TGCGCCAGCAGCCGCCCCGGGACGAAGTCCTACGAGCAGTACTTC. Translating it yields CASSRPGTKSYEQYF.

The genes are TRBV7-6 and TRBJ2-1; TRBD1 matches at 8 bases. Germline loops: CDR1 SGHVS, CDR2 FNYEAQ. This CDR3 contains 19 residues. Trimming took 5 bases from V and 4 from J; bases not matched to a gene: 19. The CDR3 nucleotides are TGTGCCAGCAGCGTCGGACAGGGTTTCAAAAGAATCCAATACAATGAGCAGTTCTTC. Its translation: CASSVGQGFKRIQYNEQFF.

There are a few counts of this clonotype. In nucleotides, the CDR3 is TGCGCCAGCACATGGGAGGGGGCCAAACCCCCTTACAATGAGCAGTTCTTC. Translating it yields CASTWEGAKPPYNEQFF. V gene TRBV23-1 combines with J gene TRBJ2-1; D is perhaps TRBD1 or TRBD2 (7 bases each). TRBV23-1 is placed among ORFs of uncertain function. V lost 7 bases and J 4 bases, leaving 23 bases between the germline ends. The CDR3 is made up of 17 amino acids.

This clonotype occurred a few times. This chain uses TRBV4-2 with TRBJ2-1; 8 bases are shared with TRBD2. The V gene's germline CDR1 is LGHNA and CDR2 YNFKEQ. The CDR3 extends over 18 amino acids. V gave up 2 bases and J gave up 4 bases; unmatched junction bases: 13. CDR3 coding DNA: TGTGCCAGCAGCCAACCCTCAAGGACGGGGGGGCTGTACAATGAGCAGTTCTTC. Protein sequence: CASSQPSRTGGLYNEQFF.

This clonotype was recorded a few times. The V gene is TRBV4-3, the J gene TRBJ2-6, with D hard to call. With 0 bases removed from V and 4 bases from J, the gap between germline ends came to 10 bases. The CDR3 is 16 amino acids. Germline CDR1 is LGHNA and CDR2 is YSLEER. In DNA, the CDR3 is TGCGCCAGCAGCCAAGATTCGACAAAAGGGGCCAACGTCCTGACTTTC. This codes for CASSQDSTKGANVLTF.

Only a few counts were recorded for this clonotype. The rearrangement links TRBV4-1 to TRBJ2-7, with 8 bases identical to TRBD1. The J segment lost 2 bases and the V segment lost 4 bases, leaving 7 bases of the junction unmatched. The CDR3 totals 15 residues. Germline-derived CDR1 and CDR2 are MGHRA and YSYEKL. The CDR3 sequence: CASSRIGTGPYEQYF. CDR3 in DNA: TGCGCCAGCAGCCGAATCGGGACAGGTCCCTACGAGCAGTACTTC.

This clonotype was picked up a small number of times. The chain recombines TRBV6-5 with TRBJ1-6; D may be TRBD1 (6 bases). Trimming took off 4 bases at V and 10 bases at J, with 23 bases between the two ends. The CDR3 spans 17 residues. CDR1 is MNHEY and CDR2 is SVGAGI in the germline V gene. As DNA, the CDR3 is TGTGCCAGCAGTTCAGGGGCTTCTAACGGTCGACTATCACCCCTCCACTTT. Translating it yields CASSSGASNGRLSPLHF.

This clonotype was counted only a few times. V is TRBV11-3 and J is TRBJ2-5, with TRBD1 identical over 7 bases. The CDR3 extends over 15 amino acids. After removal of 5 bases from V and 4 bases from J, the junction contained 10 bases not matched to a gene. Germline CDR1 and CDR2: SGHNT and YENEEA. CDR3 in amino acids: CASSTRDSKRETQYF. The CDR3 DNA reads as TGTGCCAGCAGCACCCGGGACAGTAAGAGAGAGACCCAGTACTTC. The entire variable domain, with the rest obtained from reference TRBV11-3 and TRBJ2-5, is as follows: EAGVVQSPRYKIIEKKQPVAFWCNPISGHNTLYWYLQNLGQGPELLIRYENEEAVDDSQLPKDRFSAERLKGVDSTLKIQPAELGDSAVYLCASSTRDSKRETQYFGPGTRLLVL.

This clonotype was seen repeatedly, ten times or more. The chain joins TRBV6-2 or TRBV6-3 to TRBJ1-1; D not certain. The CDR3 consists of 12 residues. Germline lookup yields CDR1 MNHEY and CDR2 SVGEGT. The V and J ends lost 6 bases and 4 bases respectively, with 9 bases between them. The CDR3 loop reads CASSPTTTEAFF. DNA for the CDR3: TGTGCCAGCAGCCCTACCACCACTGAAGCTTTCTTT.

The rearrangement joins TRBV12-3 or TRBV12-4 to TRBJ2-1; 8 bases align to TRBD2. V gave up 7 bases and J gave up 5 bases; unmatched junction bases: 13. The CDR3 consists of 16 residues. CDR3 nucleotide sequence: TGTGCCAGCATATCATATGTAGCGGGGATAGACAATGAGCAGTTCTTC. It encodes CASISYVAGIDNEQFF.

The chain links TRBV11-2 to TRBJ2-2; D is undetermined. The CDR3 is made up of 13 amino acids. CDR1 is SGHAT and CDR2 is FQNNGV in the germline V gene. Trimming stripped 8 bases from V and 6 bases from J, with 13 bases between. CDR3 amino acids: CASGPRVSGELFF. CDR3 nucleotide sequence: TGTGCCAGCGGACCAAGGGTGTCCGGGGAGCTGTTTTTT.